This T cell receptor (beta chain) was documented in a study of early T cells in non-severe SARS-CoV-2 infection. About the study: Sequencing of unsorted whole blood was done on bulk RNA, leaving chains unpaired.

Details on this clonotype: The antigen is undetermined.

Unique molecular identifiers were affixed to single, distinct cDNA molecules. A single record per CDR3 protein comes from TCRdb applying MiXCR to the 5' RACE reads. The repertoire holds 20,000 to 25,000 distinct CDR3 sequences, with approximately 5.1% as singletons. Germline assignment: CDR1 SGHRS and CDR2 YFSETQ. The CDR3 loop spans 15 amino acids. The ends lost 0 bases at V and 1 base at J; junction bases unmatched: 1. Findings of the study overall: VDJdb matching skewed toward anti-spike CD8 responses, missing private and CD4 specificities.

This sequence was found in an adult who was a healthcare worker with PCR-confirmed SARS-CoV-2 infection or an uninfected control (not recorded which). This chain joins TRBV5-1 and TRBJ1-1; 9 positions match TRBD1. The sample comprised whole blood. The CDR3 loop is CASSLVGQGNTEAFF. In DNA form, the CDR3 reads TGCGCCAGCAGCTTGGTGGGACAGGGGAACACTGAAGCTTTCTTT.